These 10 T cell receptor beta chains share one sample of origin, sequenced in a study of blood T cell repertoires in COVID-19. Sequenced by immunoSEQ multiplex PCR; TCRdb stores in-frame clones only, minus some. This repertoire shows under 80,000 clones, approximately 86% found once; its top ten account for 9% to 15%. The specimen was peripheral blood. These receptors were obtained from a human donor in a cohort sampled during active COVID-19.

This clone occurred a few times. The chain joins TRBV7-2 to TRBJ2-3; maybe TRBD2 (5 bases). The germline V gene has CDR1 SGHTA and CDR2 FQGNSA. The CDR3 totals 15 residues. Trimming removed 5 bases at V and 4 bases at J, with 16 bases between. The CDR3 nucleotides are TGTGCCAGCAGCCAAAGACGGGGAATGTCAGATACGCAGTATTTT. Its protein is CASSQRRGMSDTQYF.

This sequence joins TRBV30 and TRBJ1-4; tentative D call: TRBD1 (5 bases). Germline V gives CDR1 GTSNPN, CDR2 SVGIG (reference sequence). The CDR3 has 13 amino acids. Trimming shortened V by 6 bases and J by 7 bases, and 15 bases separated the two germline ends. The CDR3 region has the DNA TGTGCCTGCCTTTTACCCGGGGGTGAAAAACTGTTTTTT. This encodes CACLLPGGEKLFF.

The chain has TRBV5-6 and TRBJ2-7; 11 nucleotides match TRBD2. The CDR3 is 14 residues long. CDR1 is SGHDT, CDR2 YYEEEE, per germline. V gave up 4 bases and J gave up 5 bases; unmatched junction bases: 5. The CDR3 is CASSLSGGGHEQYF. The DNA of the CDR3 is TGTGCCAGCAGCCTTAGCGGGGGGGGCCACGAGCAGTACTTC.

The rearrangement joins TRBV2 to TRBJ1-2, with D perhaps TRBD1 (6 bases). Germline V gene data show CDR1 as SNHLY and CDR2 as FYNNEI. V gave up 5 bases and J gave up 1 base, with 11 bases separating them. CDR3 size: 14 residues. CDR3 nucleotides: TGTGCCAGCAGTTTGACAGGAGATAACTATGGCTACACCTTC. This translates into CASSLTGDNYGYTF.

The gene calls are TRBV7-9 and TRBJ2-2; possible D gene TRBD1, 6 bases. V lost 2 bases, J lost 1 base, and 14 bases lay in between. This CDR3 has 17 residues. Per germline, CDR1 SEHNR and CDR2 FQNEAQ (reference sequence). The CDR3, as DNA: TGTGCCAGCAGCTTAAAGATTGGGACAAAGAACACCGGGGAGCTGTTTTTT. Translating it yields CASSLKIGTKNTGELFF.

The genes are TRBV19 and TRBJ1-4, with D hard to call. V dropped 6 bases and J dropped 6 bases, with 17 bases sitting between them. This CDR3 spans 15 amino acids. Germline loops: CDR1 LNHDA, CDR2 SQIVND (reference sequence). CDR3 loop: CASSLRRTKHEKLFF. As DNA, the CDR3 is TGTGCCAGTAGCCTGAGGCGGACTAAACATGAAAAACTGTTTTTT.

The chain joins TRBV9 to TRBJ2-3, with D maybe TRBD1 (6 bases). The CDR3 is made up of 15 amino acids. CDR1 is SGDLS, CDR2 YYNGEE, per germline. Trimming cost V 3 bases and J 4 bases, with 15 bases left between them. CDR3 DNA: TGTGCCAGCAGCGCCGAACAGGGTTGGGCAGATACGCAGTATTTT. This codes for CASSAEQGWADTQYF.

The genes are TRBV10-1 and TRBJ1-4, with 9 bases lining up with TRBD1. Germline V gene sequence: CDR1 WNHNN, CDR2 SYGVQD (reference sequence). There are 17 residues in the CDR3. The V gene end was trimmed by 9 bases and the J gene end by 7 bases; junction bases not matched to a gene: 18. The CDR3 region has the DNA TGCGCCAGTCAATTTCTCAACAGGGGGCATATCGGTGAAAAACTGTTTTTT. Encoded protein: CASQFLNRGHIGEKLFF.

V is TRBV7-9 and J is TRBJ1-2, with 7 bases fitting TRBD1. With V trimmed by 6 bases and J by 1 base, 17 bases remained unmatched. CDR1 and CDR2 from the germline V gene are SEHNR and FQNEAQ (reference sequence). This CDR3 has 18 amino acids. The CDR3 DNA reads as TGTGCCAGCAGTAACCAACCGGGGTTACAGGGGAGTAACTATGGCTACACCTTC. Protein product: CASSNQPGLQGSNYGYTF.

This CDR3 reads CASSFSGTGGEQYF. CDR3 sequence (DNA): TGCGCCAGCAGCTTCTCCGGGACAGGGGGGGAGCAGTACTTC. The chain links TRBV5-1 to TRBJ2-7; 11 nucleotides align to TRBD1. CDR3 size: 14 residues. V lost 2 bases, J lost 7 bases, and 5 bases stayed unmatched. Germline loops: CDR1 SGHRS, CDR2 YFSETQ.